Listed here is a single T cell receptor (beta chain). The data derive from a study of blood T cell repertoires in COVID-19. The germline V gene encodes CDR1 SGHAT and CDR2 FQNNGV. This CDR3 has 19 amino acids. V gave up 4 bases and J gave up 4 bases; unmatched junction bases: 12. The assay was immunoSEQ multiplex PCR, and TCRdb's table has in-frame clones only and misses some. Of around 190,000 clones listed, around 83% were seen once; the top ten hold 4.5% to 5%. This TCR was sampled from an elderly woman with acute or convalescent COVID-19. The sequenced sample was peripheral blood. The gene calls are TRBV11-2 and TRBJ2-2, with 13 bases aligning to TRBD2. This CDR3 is CASSYTSGRALGATGELFF. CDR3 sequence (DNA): TGTGCCAGCAGCTACACTAGCGGGAGGGCCCTGGGGGCCACCGGGGAGCTGTTTTTT.